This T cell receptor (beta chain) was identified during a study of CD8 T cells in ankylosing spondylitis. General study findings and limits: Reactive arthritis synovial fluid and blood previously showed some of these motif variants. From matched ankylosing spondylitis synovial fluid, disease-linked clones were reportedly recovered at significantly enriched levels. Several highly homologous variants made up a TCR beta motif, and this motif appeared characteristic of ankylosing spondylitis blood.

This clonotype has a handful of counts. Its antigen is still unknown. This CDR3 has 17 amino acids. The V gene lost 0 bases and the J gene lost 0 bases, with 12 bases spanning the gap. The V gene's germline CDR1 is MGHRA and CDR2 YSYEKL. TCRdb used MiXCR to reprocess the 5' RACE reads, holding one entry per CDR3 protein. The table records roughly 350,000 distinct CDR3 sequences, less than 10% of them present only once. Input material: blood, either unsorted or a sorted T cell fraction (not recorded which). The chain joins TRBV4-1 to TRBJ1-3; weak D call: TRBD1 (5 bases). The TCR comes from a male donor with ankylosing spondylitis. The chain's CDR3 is CASSQESRGPSGNTIYF. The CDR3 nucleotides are TGCGCCAGCAGCCAAGAGTCGCGGGGACCCTCTGGAAACACCATATATTTT.